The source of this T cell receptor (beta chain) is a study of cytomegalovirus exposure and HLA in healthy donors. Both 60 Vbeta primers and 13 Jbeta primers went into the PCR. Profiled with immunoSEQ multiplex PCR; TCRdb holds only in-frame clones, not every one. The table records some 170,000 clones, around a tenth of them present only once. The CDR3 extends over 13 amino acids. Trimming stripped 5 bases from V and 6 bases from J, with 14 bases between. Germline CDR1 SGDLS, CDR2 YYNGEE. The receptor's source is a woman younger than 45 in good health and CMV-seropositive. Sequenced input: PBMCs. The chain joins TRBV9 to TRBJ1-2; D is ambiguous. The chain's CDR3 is CASSRIPENGYTF. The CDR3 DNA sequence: TGTGCCAGCAGTCGTATCCCCGAGAATGGCTACACCTTC. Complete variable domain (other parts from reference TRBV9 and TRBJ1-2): DSGVTQTPKHLITATGQRVTLRCSPRSGDLSVYWYQQSLDQGLQFLIQYYNGEERAKGNILERFSAQQFPDLHSELNLSSLELGDSALYFCASSRIPENGYTFGSGTRLTVV.